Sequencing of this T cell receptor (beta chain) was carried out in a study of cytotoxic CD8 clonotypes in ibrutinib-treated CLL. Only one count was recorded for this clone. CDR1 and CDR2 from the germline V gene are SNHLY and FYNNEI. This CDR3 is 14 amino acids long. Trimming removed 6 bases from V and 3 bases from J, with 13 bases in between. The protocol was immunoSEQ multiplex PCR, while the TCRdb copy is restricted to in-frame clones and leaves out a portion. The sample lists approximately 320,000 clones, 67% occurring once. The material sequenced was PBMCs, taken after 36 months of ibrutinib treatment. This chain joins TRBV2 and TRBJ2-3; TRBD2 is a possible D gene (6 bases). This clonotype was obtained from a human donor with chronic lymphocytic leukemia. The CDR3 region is CASRKLTSTDTQYF. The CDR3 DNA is TGTGCCAGCAGGAAGTTGACTAGTACAGATACGCAGTATTTT.